The clone carrying this T cell receptor beta chain was found a few times. No antigen is known for it. This sequence may be a read error, since a much larger clone differs from it by one base. The template was RNA from unsorted bulk tissue. More than 3 cm separated this lung sample from the edge of the tumor. Between August and November 2014, newly diagnosed, chemotherapy-naive lung cancer patients underwent thoracic surgery in China. V gave up 2 bases and J gave up 4 bases, with 10 bases separating them. CDR3 length: 13 residues. Germline V CDR1 and CDR2: DFQATT, SNEGSKA (reference sequence). The record originates from a study of tumor and adjacent non-tumor tissue in lung cancer. Background on the study: Patients were aged 31 to 76, 10 men and about five women, stage I to III. Whole-study findings and limits: Significantly higher TCR diversity was found in tumor than normal lung.

TCRbeta libraries were built with three rounds of nested PCR, modified from ARM-PCR. From the multiplex PCR reads, TCRdb called clonotypes with MiXCR, one entry per CDR3 protein. The sample lists almost 75,000 distinct CDR3 sequences; around 65% were seen once. Source material: distant non-tumor lung tissue. The receptor was isolated from a woman aged 45-60 years with non-small cell lung cancer. The chain has TRBV20-1 and TRBJ2-3, with D hard to call. CDR3 region: CSARKIKSDTQYF. CDR3 in DNA: TGCAGTGCTAGAAAGATAAAATCAGATACGCAGTATTTT.